The source of this TCR beta chain is a study of naive and memory T cell subsets. Study results and caveats: In CD4 and CD8 cells, diversity dropped from naive through EMRA.

In germline, CDR1 is SGHVS, CDR2 FQNEAQ. V was clipped by 4 bases and J by 7 bases; unmatched bases: 9. This CDR3 comprises 15 residues. Both TRBC1 and TRBC2 were covered by a beta constant-region primer of two equimolar oligonucleotides. TCRdb re-derived calls from the UMI-ligation and nested PCR reads in MiXCR, one entry per CDR3 protein. The table has around 40,000 distinct CDR3 sequences, approximately 12% seen once. This clonotype was observed a handful of times. Its specificity is not known. The chain links TRBV7-8 to TRBJ1-5, with TRBD1 identical over 8 bases. Sequenced sample: effector memory CD4+ T cells from blood. Specified subset: effector memory, CD45RA- CD27-. The sequence came from a human donor in good health. CDR3 sequence reads: CASSSGQAGGQPQHF. CDR3 DNA sequence: TGTGCCAGCAGCTCGGGACAGGCAGGCGGCCAGCCCCAGCATTTT.